This T cell receptor beta chain was sequenced in a study of T-cell memory formation after mild COVID-19. The study's findings and limits: CD8+ contracting clones occupied EMRA, while CD4+ ones occupied mainly CM and EM. Later expanders leaned CD4+, whereas clones that contracted between day 15 and 85 were balanced CD4/CD8.

As for this clonotype: As yet, its antigen is unknown.

The CDR3 is made up of 15 amino acids. Germline lookup yields CDR1 SEHNR and CDR2 FQNEAQ (reference sequence). V was clipped by 6 bases and J by 6 bases, with 20 bases between them. TCR alpha and TCR beta cDNA libraries with sample barcodes and UMIs came from 5'RACE using constant-segment primers. TCRdb re-called the 5' RACE reads through MiXCR, storing one row per CDR3 protein. The sample contains about 440,000 distinct CDR3 sequences, over 15% of which appear only once. The receptor's source is an adult woman who had mild COVID-19 (a few samples of this study predate the infection). Cell type and time point are not known. The V gene is TRBV7-9, the J gene TRBJ1-1; tentative D call: TRBD1 (5 bases). Source material: PBMCs or a T cell subset sorted from them (not recorded which). The CDR3 loop is CASRSLGQGIPEAFF. The CDR3 DNA reads TGTGCCAGCAGATCCTTGGGTCAGGGTATTCCTGAAGCTTTCTTT.